The rows below give T cell receptor beta chains drawn from one sample of a study of cytomegalovirus exposure and HLA in healthy donors. Libraries were prepared by immunoSEQ multiplex PCR; TCRdb keeps only in-frame clonotypes and omits some of them. The sample yields fewer than 250,000 clones, about 87% seen once. The sample comprised PBMCs. These receptors came from a man aged 18 to 29 in good health and CMV-seronegative. CDR3s include the opening cysteine and the closing phenylalanine or tryptophan. Each record gives: D gene, V gene, J gene, clone size, CDR3 protein, CDR3 DNA. D genes are given only for firm matches. The listing skips clone size in some rows; elsewhere it reads once, few, many or a size class.

d_call: TRBD1; v_call: TRBV12-5; j_call: TRBJ2-3; clone_size: .; cdr3_aa: CASGRGTGKISVDTQYF; cdr3_nt: TGTGCTAGTGGCCGAGGGACAGGGAAAATTAGTGTAGATACGCAGTATTTT
d_call: .; v_call: TRBV9; j_call: TRBJ1-1; clone_size: few; cdr3_aa: CASSLWTDTEAFF; cdr3_nt: TGTGCCAGCAGCCTCTGGACAGATACTGAAGCTTTCTTT
d_call: .; v_call: TRBV27; j_call: TRBJ2-3; clone_size: .; cdr3_aa: CASSSLASSTDTQYF; cdr3_nt: TGTGCCAGCAGTTCCCTAGCGAGTAGCACAGATACGCAGTATTTT
d_call: TRBD2; v_call: TRBV19; j_call: TRBJ2-3; clone_size: once; cdr3_aa: CASSIQAGLTDTQYF; cdr3_nt: TGTGCCAGTAGTATCCAAGCGGGGCTAACAGATACGCAGTATTTT
d_call: TRBD1; v_call: TRBV28; j_call: TRBJ2-7; clone_size: .; cdr3_aa: CASSVGGTGGSYEQYF; cdr3_nt: TGTGCCAGCAGTGTGGGGGGGACAGGGGGCTCCTACGAGCAGTACTTC
d_call: TRBD2; v_call: TRBV27; j_call: TRBJ2-1; clone_size: .; cdr3_aa: CASSPFVGGEQFF; cdr3_nt: TGTGCCAGCAGTCCTTTCGTGGGGGGGGAGCAGTTCTTC
d_call: .; v_call: TRBV6-5; j_call: TRBJ1-2; clone_size: few; cdr3_aa: CASSYDEARGYTF; cdr3_nt: TGTGCCAGCAGTTACGACGAGGCTCGTGGCTACACCTTC
d_call: TRBD1; v_call: TRBV6-6; j_call: TRBJ1-1; clone_size: .; cdr3_aa: CASSYRGPNTEAFF; cdr3_nt: TGTGCCAGCAGTTACAGGGGGCCGAACACTGAAGCTTTCTTT
d_call: .; v_call: TRBV11-2; j_call: TRBJ2-7; clone_size: .; cdr3_aa: CASSYGSRYEQYF; cdr3_nt: TGTGCCAGCAGCTATGGCAGTCGCTACGAGCAGTACTTC
d_call: .; v_call: TRBV7-8; j_call: TRBJ2-7; clone_size: .; cdr3_aa: CASSLAGGGGEQYF; cdr3_nt: TGTGCCAGCAGCTTAGCCGGAGGGGGCGGCGAGCAGTACTTC
d_call: .; v_call: TRBV2; j_call: TRBJ2-5; clone_size: .; cdr3_aa: CASKEFGQETQYF; cdr3_nt: TGTGCCAGCAAGGAGTTCGGGCAAGAGACCCAGTACTTC
d_call: .; v_call: TRBV4-3; j_call: TRBJ2-3; clone_size: .; cdr3_aa: CASSQTPSVADTQYF; cdr3_nt: TGCGCCAGCAGCCAAACCCCCTCGGTGGCAGATACGCAGTATTTT
d_call: TRBD1; v_call: TRBV27; j_call: TRBJ2-1; clone_size: .; cdr3_aa: CASSLGTGVSYNEQFF; cdr3_nt: TGTGCCAGCAGTCTCGGGACAGGGGTATCCTACAATGAGCAGTTCTTC
d_call: .; v_call: TRBV27; j_call: TRBJ2-2; clone_size: .; cdr3_aa: CASSLITGPGELFF; cdr3_nt: TGTGCCAGCAGCCTTATTACAGGGCCCGGGGAGCTGTTTTTT
d_call: .; v_call: TRBV5-6; j_call: TRBJ2-5; clone_size: .; cdr3_aa: CASSLEHPLETQYF; cdr3_nt: TGTGCCAGCAGCTTGGAGCACCCTTTAGAGACCCAGTACTTC
d_call: .; v_call: TRBV20-1; j_call: TRBJ2-4; clone_size: .; cdr3_aa: CQLVIKNIQYF; cdr3_nt: TGTCAACTTGTCATCAAAAACATTCAGTACTTC
d_call: .; v_call: TRBV4-1; j_call: TRBJ2-7; clone_size: .; cdr3_aa: CASSQGPGTYEQYF; cdr3_nt: TGCGCCAGCAGCCAAGGTCCGGGGACCTACGAGCAGTACTTC
d_call: .; v_call: TRBV7-9; j_call: TRBJ1-6; clone_size: .; cdr3_aa: CASSLARTALDSPLHF; cdr3_nt: TGTGCCAGCAGCTTAGCCCGGACAGCTCTAGATTCACCCCTCCACTTT
d_call: .; v_call: TRBV6-6; j_call: TRBJ1-1; clone_size: .; cdr3_aa: CASIERGADVAFF; cdr3_nt: TGTGCCAGCATCGAACGGGGGGCCGACGTGGCTTTCTTT
d_call: TRBD1; v_call: TRBV5-6; j_call: TRBJ2-2; clone_size: .; cdr3_aa: CASSFGPGQGAGELFF; cdr3_nt: TGTGCCAGCAGCTTTGGACCGGGACAGGGGGCCGGGGAGCTGTTTTTT
d_call: TRBD1; v_call: TRBV19; j_call: TRBJ1-4; clone_size: .; cdr3_aa: CASRPGQVNEKLFF; cdr3_nt: TGTGCCAGTAGGCCGGGACAGGTTAATGAAAAACTGTTTTTT
d_call: .; v_call: TRBV7-3; j_call: TRBJ2-7; clone_size: few; cdr3_aa: CASSLSRDSYEQYF; cdr3_nt: TGTGCCAGCAGCTTGTCTCGGGACTCCTACGAGCAGTACTTC
d_call: TRBD1; v_call: TRBV30; j_call: TRBJ1-1; clone_size: .; cdr3_aa: CACGTGGFSEAFF; cdr3_nt: TGTGCCTGCGGGACAGGGGGGTTCAGTGAAGCTTTCTTT
d_call: TRBD1; v_call: TRBV27; j_call: TRBJ2-7; clone_size: .; cdr3_aa: CASSIGQGSYEQYF; cdr3_nt: TGTGCCAGCAGTATTGGACAGGGGTCCTACGAGCAGTACTTC
d_call: .; v_call: TRBV27; j_call: TRBJ2-7; clone_size: .; cdr3_aa: CASSEGQTYYEQYF; cdr3_nt: TGTGCCAGCAGTGAAGGCCAGACATACTACGAGCAGTACTTC
d_call: TRBD2; v_call: TRBV25-1; j_call: TRBJ2-1; clone_size: once; cdr3_aa: CASSESFTSGRYNEQFF; cdr3_nt: TGTGCCAGCAGTGAATCTTTTACTAGCGGGAGGTATAATGAGCAGTTCTTC
d_call: .; v_call: TRBV25-1; j_call: TRBJ2-7; clone_size: once; cdr3_aa: CASSYDTDEQYF; cdr3_nt: TGTGCCAGCAGCTACGACACTGACGAGCAGTACTTC